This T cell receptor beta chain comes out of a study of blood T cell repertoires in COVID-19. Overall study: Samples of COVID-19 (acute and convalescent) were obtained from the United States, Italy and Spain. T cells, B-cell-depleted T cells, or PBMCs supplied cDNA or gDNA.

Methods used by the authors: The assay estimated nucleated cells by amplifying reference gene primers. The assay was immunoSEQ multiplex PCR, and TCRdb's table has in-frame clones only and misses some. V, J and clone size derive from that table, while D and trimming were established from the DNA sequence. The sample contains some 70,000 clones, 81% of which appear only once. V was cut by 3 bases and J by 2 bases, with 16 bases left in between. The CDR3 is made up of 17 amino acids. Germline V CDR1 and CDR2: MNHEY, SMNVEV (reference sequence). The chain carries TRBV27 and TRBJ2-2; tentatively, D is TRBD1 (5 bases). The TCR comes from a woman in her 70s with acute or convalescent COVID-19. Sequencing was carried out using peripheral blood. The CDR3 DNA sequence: TGTGCCAGCAGTTTCTTCGTTGAAGGGGTTAACACCGGGGAGCTGTTTTTT. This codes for CASSFFVEGVNTGELFF.